This entry lists 18 T cell receptor beta chains sequenced from one sample in a study of identical twins. TCRdb fed the 5' RACE reads into MiXCR, producing one record per CDR3 protein. This table has some 710,000 distinct CDR3 sequences, around 6.1% appearing once. Sequenced sample: naive T cells sorted from blood. These receptors came from a man aged 18-30 years in good health.

This clonotype was observed many times. The genes are TRBV5-5 and TRBJ2-1; no clear D. Trimming shortened V by 3 bases and J by 0 bases, and 13 bases separated the two germline ends. This CDR3 region has 16 residues. The germline gives CDR1 SGHKS, CDR2 YYEKEE (reference sequence). CDR3 nucleotides: TGTGCCAGCAGCTCCAACCACCATAGCTCCTACAATGAGCAGTTCTTC. It specifies CASSSNHHSSYNEQFF.

This clonotype was recorded many times. The J gene is TRBJ2-1, the V gene TRBV20-1, with D possibly matching TRBD2 (5 bases). V dropped 5 bases and J dropped 0 bases, with 11 bases sitting between them. The CDR3 contains 14 residues. Germline V lookup: CDR1 DFQATT, CDR2 SNEGSKA (reference sequence). CDR3 nucleotide sequence: TGCAGTGCTCTCCGGAGGAGCTCCTACAATGAGCAGTTCTTC. Its protein product is CSALRRSSYNEQFF.

This clonotype has ten or more counts. The chain carries TRBV20-1 and TRBJ2-3; D is unclear. Trimming took 5 bases from V and 4 from J, leaving 7 bases between them. The CDR3 is 11 residues long. Germline CDR1 reads DFQATT; CDR2 reads SNEGSKA (reference sequence). CDR3 protein: CSAPRSDTQYF. The CDR3 bases are TGCAGTGCTCCGAGGTCAGATACGCAGTATTTT.

This clonotype was counted between two and nine times. This chain uses TRBV12-3 or TRBV12-4 with TRBJ1-2; 9 bases fit TRBD1. This CDR3 region has 15 residues. The trim removed 7 bases at V and 1 base at J, leaving 7 bases unmatched. CDR3 sequence (DNA): TGTGCCAGCACCCAAGGACAGGGGCATAACTATGGCTACACCTTC. This gives the protein CASTQGQGHNYGYTF.

This chain links TRBV5-1 with TRBJ2-2; D gene ambiguous. The CDR3 consists of 15 residues. Trimming removed 0 bases at V and 6 bases at J, with 12 bases between. CDR1 and CDR2 from the germline V gene are SGHRS and YFSETQ. CDR3 residues: CASSLGLKKSGELFF. Written as DNA, the CDR3 is TGCGCCAGCAGCTTGGGATTAAAAAAGTCCGGGGAGCTGTTTTTT.

This CDR3 is CASSLRGGGAQPQHF. The DNA of the CDR3 is TGTGCCAGCAGTTTAAGGGGGGGTGGGGCTCAGCCCCAGCATTTT. The rearrangement links TRBV12-3 or TRBV12-4 to TRBJ1-5, with a possible D match to TRBD1 (6 bases). This CDR3 comprises 15 residues. The V end lost 2 bases, the J end lost 6 bases, and 14 bases lay between the germline ends.

This clonotype was seen many times. The rearrangement uses TRBV12-3 or TRBV12-4 and TRBJ2-3, with 7 bases matching TRBD1. J was trimmed by 14 bases and V by 6 bases; bases with no gene match: 11. The CDR3 covers 12 residues. The CDR3 DNA sequence: TGTGCCAGCAGCCCGGGACAGAACCAGCCGTATTTT. Amino acids: CASSPGQNQPYF.

This clonotype has at least ten counts. The chain links TRBV6-2 or TRBV6-3 to TRBJ2-7; maybe TRBD2 (5 bases). The CDR3 length is 13 residues. CDR1 and CDR2 (germline): MNHEY, SVGEGT. Trimming took off 4 bases at V and 3 bases at J, with 10 bases between the two ends. The CDR3 loop reads CASSWVGNYEQYV. CDR3 nucleotides: TGTGCCAGCAGTTGGGTCGGGAACTACGAGCAGTACGTC.

This clonotype came up many times. The gene calls are TRBV10-3 and TRBJ1-1; a weak D match, TRBD1 (5 bases). The CDR3 spans 13 residues. The germline gives CDR1 ENHRY, CDR2 SYGVKD. V lost 0 bases, J lost 11 bases, and 13 bases lay in between. The CDR3 nucleotides read TGTGCCATCAGTGAGTCAGGGACGAGTAGCGCTTTCTTT. The encoded protein is CAISESGTSSAFF.

This clonotype has a handful of counts. The chain employs TRBV5-1 and TRBJ2-7; D possibly corresponds to TRBD1 (6 bases). The CDR3 totals 13 residues. Germline values: CDR1 SGHRS, CDR2 YFSETQ. V was cut by 5 bases and J by 4 bases, with 13 bases left in between. CDR3 region: CASSTGLPYEQYF. CDR3 DNA: TGCGCCAGCAGTACAGGGCTTCCTTACGAGCAGTACTTC.

This sequence joins TRBV29-1 and TRBJ2-1; TRBD2 matches 9 bases. Germline loops: CDR1 SQVTM, CDR2 ANQGSEA. The CDR3 totals 13 residues. V was pared by 4 bases and J by 12 bases, with 10 bases of the junction left unmatched. The CDR3, as DNA: TGCAGCGTTGGGGCGGGAGGGCAGTCTGGGCAGTTCTTC. Protein: CSVGAGGQSGQFF.

The chain is built from TRBV10-2 and TRBJ2-2; no clear D. This CDR3 has 12 amino acids. V dropped 8 bases and J dropped 4 bases, with 8 bases sitting between them. Germline CDR1 and CDR2: WSHSY and SAAADI. The CDR3 nucleotides read TGCGCCAGCGGGGTTTTCACCGGGGAGCTGTTTTTT. Its translation: CASGVFTGELFF.

V gene TRBV7-8 combines with J gene TRBJ2-3, with D perhaps matching TRBD2 (6 bases). Looked up from germline, CDR1 is SGHVS and CDR2 is FQNEAQ. The V gene lost 2 bases and the J gene lost 2 bases, with 20 bases spanning the gap. There are 18 residues in the CDR3. CDR3 region: CASSLFWGRQPNTDTQYF. The DNA of the CDR3 is TGTGCCAGCAGCTTATTTTGGGGGAGGCAACCAAACACAGATACGCAGTATTTT.

This clonotype was recorded at least ten times. CDR3: CASTWGTELDGQYF. The CDR3 DNA sequence: TGTGCCAGCACCTGGGGGACAGAGTTAGATGGGCAGTACTTC. This chain connects TRBV12-3 or TRBV12-4 to TRBJ2-7; 7 positions match TRBD1. CDR3 length: 14 residues. With V trimmed by 7 bases and J by 9 bases, 15 bases remained unmatched.

This clonotype was observed a handful of times. J is TRBJ1-5 and V is TRBV20-1; 7 bases are shared with TRBD1. The germline CDR1 and CDR2 sequences are DFQATT and SNEGSKA (reference sequence). J lost 0 bases, V lost 7 bases, and 18 bases had no gene match. The CDR3 is 18 amino acids. DNA of the CDR3: TGCAGTGTTCAAGCCACGACCGGGACAGTATATAGCAATCAGCCCCAGCATTTT. Translated: CSVQATTGTVYSNQPQHF.

The rearrangement links TRBV7-2 to TRBJ2-3; TRBD2 matches 14 bases. The CDR3 contains 17 residues. CDR1 is SGHTA, CDR2 FQGNSA, per germline. Germline trimming cut 5 bases from V and 3 bases from J; bases unmatched to any gene: 7. In DNA, the CDR3 is TGTGCCAGCAGCCCCATAGGGACTAGCGGGAGAACAGATACGCAGTATTTT. This codes for CASSPIGTSGRTDTQYF.

The V gene is TRBV6-2 or TRBV6-3, the J gene TRBJ2-7, with D unclear. This CDR3 has 13 residues. Between the trimmed V and J ends, which lost 9 bases and 5 bases, there was a span of 17 bases. Germline lookup yields CDR1 MNHEY and CDR2 SVGEGT. CDR3 sequence reads: CASRLTVLDEQYV. The CDR3 DNA sequence: TGTGCCAGTCGACTTACCGTTTTGGACGAGCAGTACGTC.

This clonotype was picked up a small number of times. CDR3 in DNA: TGTGCCAGCAGCTTAGTGTGGGAGACCCAGTACTTC. This encodes CASSLVWETQYF. The chain is built from TRBV7-9 and TRBJ2-5; D is uncertain. The CDR3 totals 12 residues. Trimming removed 1 base from V and 5 bases from J, with 5 bases in between. CDR1 and CDR2 (germline): SEHNR, FQNEAQ (reference sequence).